This T cell receptor beta chain was captured in a study of cytomegalovirus exposure and HLA in healthy donors. PCR used 60 Vbeta primers and 13 Jbeta primers. Assay: immunoSEQ multiplex PCR; the TCRdb copy retains only in-frame clones and omits some. The sample includes 150,000 to 200,000 clones, around 62% seen only once; the top ten take about 3.2%. The V and J ends lost 2 bases and 8 bases, in that order; junction bases with no gene match: 5. Per germline, CDR1 ENHRY and CDR2 SYGVKD. CDR3 length: 15 residues. Of note for this clone: The antigen is undetermined.

General study results and limits: A later analysis linked a missense variant in DCLRE1C to the trimming of TCR beta V and J genes. According to a later analysis, most TCR beta chains associated with CMV appeared HLA-restricted.

The sample was PBMCs. The clonotype originates from a man in his forties or fifties in good health and CMV-seronegative. The chain recombines TRBV10-3 with TRBJ2-1; TRBD1 aligns across 11 bases. The CDR3 protein is CAISEGQGAVDEQFF. CDR3 in DNA: TGTGCCATCAGTGAGGGACAGGGGGCGGTCGATGAGCAGTTCTTC.